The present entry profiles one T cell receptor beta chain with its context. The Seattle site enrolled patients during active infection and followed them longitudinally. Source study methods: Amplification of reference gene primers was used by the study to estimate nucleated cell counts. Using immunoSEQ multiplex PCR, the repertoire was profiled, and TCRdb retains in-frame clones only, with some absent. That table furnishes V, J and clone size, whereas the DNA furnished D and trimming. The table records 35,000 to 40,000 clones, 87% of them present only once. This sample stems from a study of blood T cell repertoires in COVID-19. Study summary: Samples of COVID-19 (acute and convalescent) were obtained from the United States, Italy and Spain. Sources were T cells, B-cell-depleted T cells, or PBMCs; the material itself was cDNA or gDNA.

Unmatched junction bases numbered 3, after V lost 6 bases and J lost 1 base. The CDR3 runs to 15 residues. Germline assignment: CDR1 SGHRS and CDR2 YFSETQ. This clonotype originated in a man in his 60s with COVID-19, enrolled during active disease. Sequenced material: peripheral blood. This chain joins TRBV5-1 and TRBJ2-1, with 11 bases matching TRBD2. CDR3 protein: CASTIAGGSYNEQFF. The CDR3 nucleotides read TGCGCCAGCACTATAGCGGGAGGGTCCTACAATGAGCAGTTCTTC.